The 2 T cell receptor beta chains below were found in one sample sequenced in a study of shared clonotypes between healthy human individuals. Here immunoSEQ multiplex PCR was the method, and the copy in TCRdb shows in-frame clones only, minus some. The table has roughly 2.5 million clones, about 92% seen once. The sequencing sample was made of naive CD4+ T cells sorted from blood. Subset given: CD45RA+ positively selected. These TCRs come from a man aged 18 to 29 in good health.

This chain's CDR3 is CASSQVRETGYTF. The CDR3 DNA sequence: TGCGCCAGCAGCCAAGTTCGGGAGACGGGCTACACCTTC. V and J are TRBV4-3 and TRBJ1-2; D not resolved. There are 13 residues in the CDR3. Germline values: CDR1 LGHNA, CDR2 YSLEER. V lost 1 base and J lost 8, with 11 bases in between.

This rearrangement joins TRBV19 to TRBJ1-6; D unresolved. Deletions cut 7 bases from V and 0 bases from J, with 10 bases between. The germline CDR1 and CDR2 sequences are LNHDA and SQIVND (reference sequence). The CDR3 loop spans 15 amino acids. The CDR3 loop is CASTPGISYNSPLHF. CDR3 DNA sequence: TGTGCCAGTACCCCCGGCATCTCCTATAATTCACCCCTCCACTTT.